The entry below describes one T cell receptor (beta chain). This clone has only a few counts. Its antigen is still unknown. One base away there is no much larger clone; base qualities are not given. Library prep was done by the immunoSEQ multiplex PCR assay. The paper's data handling went like this. A statistical classification framework was built for diagnosing cytomegalovirus status from the catalog of TCR beta chain sequences. As stored in TCRdb, this immuneACCESS dataset retains in-frame rearrangements with V and J assigned. A fraction of the clones does not appear; measured against another copy, unresolved V genes explain less than half of the discrepancy, and the remainder lacks a known reason. V, J and clone size are taken as reported in that table, and D and trimming were inferred from the DNA itself. This sample has some 170,000 clones in its table, and approximately 80% of those were observed once. Of the sample, around 2.4% falls within the top ten clones.

Donors formed part of the validation cohort, which comprised over a hundred subjects and was distinct from the first cohort of 550 to 850 subjects. This sample was included in a study of cytomegalovirus exposure and HLA in healthy donors (dated by TCRdb to the late 2010s). A note on the overall study: According to a later analysis, the roughly 130 validation repertoires were produced on the same platform as the roughly 600 repertoires of the first cohort. The study aimed to test whether signatures of past pathogen exposure could be identified by cataloging public T cell receptors. Along with the approximately 620-subject first cohort, a separate validation cohort of over a hundred different subjects was used. To predict cytomegalovirus infection status, the study brought together high-throughput TCR immunosequencing, statistical association of individual TCRs with disease status, and machine learning. The investigation overall reported the following: It was suggested by the authors that the approach could potentially be generalized to other disease states and immunological phenotypes. The study listed around 160 TCR beta chains as associated with cytomegalovirus. The classifier was reported to diagnose cytomegalovirus status with high specificity and sensitivity in both the original cohort and the validation cohort. A few of the identified cytomegalovirus-associated TCR beta chains were confirmed in vitro to be specific for cytomegalovirus antigens. A later analysis found that TCRs clustered in the first cohort also tended to co-occur in the 100 to 150 validation repertoires, with more than 90% of cluster scores above 0. A later analysis lacked HLA typing for the validation cohort, so it scored co-occurrence in that cohort across all 110 or so repertoires. Across donors, most TCR sequences were observed very rarely, whereas some public TCRs were present in many individuals.

The TCR was taken from a man aged 25-45 years in good health and CMV-seropositive. Sequencing input: PBMCs.

CDR3 loop: CAWSLQGVDGYTF. The DNA sequence follows: TGTGCCTGGAGTTTACAGGGGGTGGATGGCTACACCTTC. The V gene is TRBV30 and the J gene is TRBJ1-2; the central 8 bases match TRBD1. Per the germline V gene (reference sequence), GTSNPN is the CDR1 and SVGIG is the CDR2. The germline V end is reduced by 2 bases and the J end by 6 bases; junction bases left unmatched: 5. Spanning cysteine to phenylalanine, the CDR3 consists of 13 amino acids. The retained sequence is limited to the CDR3, 39 bases, with the frame set at the first base.